This T cell receptor (beta chain) appears in the sequencing data of a study of blood T cell repertoires in COVID-19 (dated by TCRdb to the early 2020s). As for the study more broadly: Samples from collaborators originated in the United States, Italy and Spain and spanned both the acute and convalescent phases of COVID-19. The prospective study material was composed of cDNA or gDNA derived from T cells, B-cell-depleted T cells, or PBMCs. Deeply sampled blood TCRbeta repertoires from subjects exposed to, actively infected with, or recovered from COVID-19 were included in the dataset. The repertoires were released in a freely available public database meant as a resource for research on the immune response to SARS-CoV-2. The samples were drawn from two sources: the first 160 participants of the ongoing ImmuneRACE study, and 950 to 1,500 subjects contributed by 6 global collaborators. A de-identified subject ID, COVID-19 status, age in years and sex were almost always included in the sample metadata. Where HLA class I and class II types were available, the types were taken from metadata supplied by the sample provider, not from assay-based typing. Findings and caveats that apply to the study as a whole: The quantity of clinical and demographic metadata differed by source and by participant and was supplied without curation.

Note on this clone: Which antigen it targets is not known. Base qualities are missing; no much larger clone stands one base away.

Participants in the prospective study were aged roughly 18 to 89 years, lived in 20 to 25 United States geographic areas, and enrolled through a virtual design. To assign participants to cohorts, the prospective study relied on clinical history that participants themselves reported in a screening survey and a study questionnaire. A participant counted as exposed if, within 2 weeks of entering the study, that participant had been in contact with someone who had a PCR-confirmed or clinician-diagnosed COVID-19 case. In the prospective study, whole blood, serum and a nasopharyngeal or oropharyngeal swab were collected from each participant by mobile phlebotomists. Prospective study participants could optionally give additional blood draws and questionnaires over a 2-month period. Prospective study blood samples were shipped either frozen or at room temperature before DNA extraction. The immunoSEQ Assay, a bias-controlled multiplex PCR, was used to amplify TCRbeta CDR3 regions from genomic DNA. Regarding the original processing steps: Nucleated cell counts per sample were estimated from amplification of reference gene primers within the assay. Sequence reads were collapsed and filtered to measure the absolute abundance of every unique TCRbeta CDR3 rearrangement. For each sample, productive Simpson clonality was calculated as the square root of Simpson's diversity index over productive rearrangements. TCRdb holds this immuneACCESS table with in-frame rearrangements only. Some clones are missing; in checked studies, unresolved V genes explain under half, and the rest has no known cause. That table furnishes V, J and clone size, whereas the DNA furnished D and trimming. The sample records about 280,000 clones, about four fifths of which are singletons. 5% of the sample lies in the top ten.

CDR1 and CDR2 were assigned from the germline V gene as SGHAT and FQNNGV. V is pruned by 0 bases and J by 3 bases, leaving 5 bases of the junction without a gene match. The CDR3 sequence holds 15 residues, the cysteine and phenylalanine included. CDR3 DNA only is kept here, 45 bases in frame from base 1. Here the chain combines TRBV11-2 and TRBJ2-7, and TRBD1 matches 7 of the central bases. Sequencing used PBMCs or T cells enriched from blood (not recorded which). The receptor was derived from a man aged 35-49 years who had been exposed to COVID-19. The CDR3 protein sequence reads: CASSLEGQGVYEQYF. The DNA sequence is given as TGTGCCAGCAGCTTAGAAGGGCAGGGGGTCTACGAGCAGTACTTC.